Listed below are T cell receptor beta chains from one sample, sequenced in a study of shared clonotypes between healthy human individuals. Data came from immunoSEQ multiplex PCR; TCRdb stores just in-frame clones and leaves some out. The repertoire holds 100,000 or so clones, with around 71% as singletons. The sequenced sample consisted of memory CD8+ T cells sorted from blood. All receptors come from a woman aged 25 to 39 in good health. The CDR3 runs from the conserved cysteine through the conserved F or W. D genes are given only for firm matches. The size entry is marked missing in some rows and otherwise reads once, few, many or a size class.

TRBJ1-1 - - TRBV2 TGTGCCAGCACCGAGGGGGGAACTACTGAAGCTTTCTTT CASTEGGTTEAFF
TRBJ2-2 - few TRBV2 TGTGCCAGCAGTGAAGTTCCTCGTCCCCTCCCCGGGGAGCTGTTTTTT CASSEVPRPLPGELFF
TRBJ2-5 - - TRBV7-2 TGTGCCAGCAAACGGATGGGAGCGGAAGAGACCCAGTACTTC CASKRMGAEETQYF
TRBJ2-7 - - TRBV6-5 TGTGCCAGCAGTTACCACAGCGCCTACGAGCAGTACTTC CASSYHSAYEQYF
TRBJ2-1 - - TRBV5-1 TGCGCCAGCAGCCTGACTATCGGGAGCGACAATGAGCAGTTCTTC CASSLTIGSDNEQFF
TRBJ2-3 - - TRBV1 TGCACCAGCAGCCAAGAGTCGGCGGGAGCGCACACAGATACGCAGTATTTT CTSSQESAGAHTDTQYF
TRBJ2-7 - - TRBV11-2 TGTGCCAGCAGCTTACTTCTCGGCAACTACGAGCAGTACTTC CASSLLLGNYEQYF
TRBJ1-2 - many TRBV5-1 TGCGCCAGCAGCTTTAATGAGGGCGGCTACACCTTC CASSFNEGGYTF
TRBJ2-7 TRBD1 once TRBV2 TGTGCCAGCAGGGGGACAGGGGAGGCGTACGAGCAGTACTTC CASRGTGEAYEQYF
TRBJ2-1 - - TRBV4-1 TGCGCCAGCAGCCCCGGGCCCAAGAGGAATGAGCAGTTCTTC CASSPGPKRNEQFF
TRBJ1-5 TRBD1 - TRBV19 TGTGCCAGTAGTATTAGCAGGGGGGGAAATCAGCCCCAGCATTTT CASSISRGGNQPQHF
TRBJ2-1 TRBD2 - TRBV6-4 TGTGCCAGCGGTCAATCAGCGGGAGAGGGAGGTCACAATGAGCAGTTCTTC CASGQSAGEGGHNEQFF
TRBJ2-7 TRBD2 - TRBV23-1 TGCGCCAGCAGCCACGGGACTAGCGGGAGCGACGAGCAGTACTTC CASSHGTSGSDEQYF
TRBJ1-5 - - TRBV10-3 TGTGCCATCAAAGCGGCAGGCAATCAGCCCCAGCATTTT CAIKAAGNQPQHF
TRBJ2-6 - once TRBV19 TGTGCCAGTAGTACCTTTGGCTCTGGGGCCAACGTCCTGACTTTC CASSTFGSGANVLTF
TRBJ2-5 - - TRBV9 TGTGCCAGCAGCGTAGACTTTTTTGAGACCCAGTACTTC CASSVDFFETQYF
TRBJ1-5 TRBD1 - TRBV28 TGTGCCAGCAGTTGGGGACTTCTGGGACAGCTTAATCAGCCCCAGCATTTT CASSWGLLGQLNQPQHF
TRBJ2-7 - - TRBV29-1 TGCAGCGTTTCTCCAGGGCCCTACGAGCAGTACTTC CSVSPGPYEQYF
TRBJ2-1 - - TRBV25-1 TGTGCCAGCAGTGCCAGAAGCCAGGACAGCTCCTACAATGAGCAGTTCTTC CASSARSQDSSYNEQFF
TRBJ1-6 - - TRBV28 TGTGCCAGCAGTCTCCCCCGGGGACCCCTCCACTTT CASSLPRGPLHF
TRBJ2-2 - few TRBV25-1 TGTGCCAGCAGTGAAGATCCCGGGGAGCTGTTTTTT CASSEDPGELFF
TRBJ2-3 TRBD2 few TRBV7-9 TGTGCCAGCAGCTTACCACTAGCGGGAGCTAGCACAGATACGCAGTATTTT CASSLPLAGASTDTQYF
TRBJ2-1 TRBD2 - TRBV4-2 TGTGCCAGCAGCCCGACTAGCGGGATCGGCAATGAGCAGTTCTTC CASSPTSGIGNEQFF
TRBJ2-2 TRBD1 - TRBV9 TGTGCCAGCAGCCCGAGGGATGACAGGGCCGGGGAGCTGTTTTTT CASSPRDDRAGELFF
TRBJ1-2 - once TRBV19 TGTGCCAGTAGTATAGGCACTGGCAGCCATGGCTACACCTTC CASSIGTGSHGYTF
TRBJ2-7 - - TRBV11-2 TGTGCCAGCACCCTCTATAAGGGAACCTACGAGCAGTACTTC CASTLYKGTYEQYF
TRBJ1-1 - - TRBV28 TGTGCCAGCAGTTCCCCGGCGGAATTTAGGGCTTTCTTT CASSSPAEFRAFF
TRBJ2-7 - once TRBV2 TGTGCCAGCAGTGGCAGACTAGGGTACGAGCAGTACTTC CASSGRLGYEQYF
TRBJ2-1 - few TRBV28 TGTGCCAGCGGACTTAGGGACAATGAGCAGTTCTTC CASGLRDNEQFF
TRBJ2-1 - - TRBV19 TGTGCCAGTAGGAAAGGGGATTCCTACAATGAGCAGTTCTTC CASRKGDSYNEQFF
TRBJ1-2 - - TRBV15 TGTGCCACCAGCAGGTCCCGGGGGGGCGGTGGCTACACCTTC CATSRSRGGGGYTF